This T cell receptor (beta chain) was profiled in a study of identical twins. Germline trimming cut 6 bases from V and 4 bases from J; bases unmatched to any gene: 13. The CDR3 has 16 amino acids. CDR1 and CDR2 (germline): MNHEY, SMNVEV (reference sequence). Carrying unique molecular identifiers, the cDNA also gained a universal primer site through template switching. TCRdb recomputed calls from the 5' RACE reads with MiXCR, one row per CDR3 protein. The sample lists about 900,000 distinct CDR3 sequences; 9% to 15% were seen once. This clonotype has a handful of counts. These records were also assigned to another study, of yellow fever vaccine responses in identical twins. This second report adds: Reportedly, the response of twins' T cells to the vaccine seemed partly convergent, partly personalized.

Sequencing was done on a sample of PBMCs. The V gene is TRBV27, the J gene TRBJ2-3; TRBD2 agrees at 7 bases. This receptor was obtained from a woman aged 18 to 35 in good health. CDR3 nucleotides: TGTGCCAGCAGCTCGATCGGGGCAGGGAGGGCAGATACGCAGTATTTT. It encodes CASSSIGAGRADTQYF.